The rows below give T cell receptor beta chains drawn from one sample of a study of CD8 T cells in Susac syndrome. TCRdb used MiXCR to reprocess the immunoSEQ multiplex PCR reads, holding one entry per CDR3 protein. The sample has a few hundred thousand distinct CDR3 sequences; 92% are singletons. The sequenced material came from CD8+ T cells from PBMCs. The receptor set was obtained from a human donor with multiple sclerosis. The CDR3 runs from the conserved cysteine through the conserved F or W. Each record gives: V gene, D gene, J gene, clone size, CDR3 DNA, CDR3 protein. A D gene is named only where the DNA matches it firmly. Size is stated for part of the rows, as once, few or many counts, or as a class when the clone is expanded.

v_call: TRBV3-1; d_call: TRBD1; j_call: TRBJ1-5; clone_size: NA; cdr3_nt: TGTGCCAGCAGCCAAGGAGGACAGGGGGGCAATCAGCCCCAGCATTTT; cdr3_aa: CASSQGGQGGNQPQHF
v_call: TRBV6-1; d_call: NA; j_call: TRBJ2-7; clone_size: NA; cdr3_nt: TGTGCCAGTAATGACCCAGACCCCTACGAGCAGTACTTC; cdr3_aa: CASNDPDPYEQYF
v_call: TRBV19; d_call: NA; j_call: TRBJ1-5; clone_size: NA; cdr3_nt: TGTGCCAGTATGTCTCTGGAGATGCTTGATCAGCCCCAGCATTTT; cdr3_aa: CASMSLEMLDQPQHF
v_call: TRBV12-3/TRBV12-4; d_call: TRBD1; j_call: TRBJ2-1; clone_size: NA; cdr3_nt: TGTGCCAGCAGCTACCGACAGGGGGATTACAATGAGCAGTTCTTC; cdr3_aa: CASSYRQGDYNEQFF
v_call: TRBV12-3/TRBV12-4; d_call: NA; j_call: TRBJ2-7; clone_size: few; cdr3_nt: TGTGCCAGCAGTTTAGGGGGGTCGGGGTACGAGCAGTACTTC; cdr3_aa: CASSLGGSGYEQYF
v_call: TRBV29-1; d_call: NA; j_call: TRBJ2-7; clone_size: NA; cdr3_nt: TGCAGCGTCGTGGGGAGGAACTACGAGCAGTACTTC; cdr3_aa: CSVVGRNYEQYF
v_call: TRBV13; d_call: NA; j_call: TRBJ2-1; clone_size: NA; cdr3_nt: TGTGCCAGCAGTCCCTGGAGATCGAAGGGAGGGCAGTTCTTC; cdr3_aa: CASSPWRSKGGQFF
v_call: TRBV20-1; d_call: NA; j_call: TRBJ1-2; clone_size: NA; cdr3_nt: TGCAGTGCTAGAGTTCCCGGCTATGGCTACACCTTC; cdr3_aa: CSARVPGYGYTF
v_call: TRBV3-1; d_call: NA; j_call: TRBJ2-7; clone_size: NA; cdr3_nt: TGTGCCAGCAGCTTGGCAGGGCCCCTCGAGCAGTACTTC; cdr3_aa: CASSLAGPLEQYF
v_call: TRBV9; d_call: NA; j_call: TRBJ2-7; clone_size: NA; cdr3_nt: TGTGCCAGCAGCGTCGAGTCAATGAGCGAGCAGTACTTC; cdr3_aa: CASSVESMSEQYF
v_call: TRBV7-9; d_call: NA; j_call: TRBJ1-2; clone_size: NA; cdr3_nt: TGTGCCAGCAGCTCCGAAACACCAGCTAACTATGGCTACACCTTC; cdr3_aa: CASSSETPANYGYTF
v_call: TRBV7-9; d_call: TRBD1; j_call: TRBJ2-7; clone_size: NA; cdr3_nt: TGTGCCAGCAGCCGATGGGACAGCTCCTACGAGCAGTACTTC; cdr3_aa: CASSRWDSSYEQYF
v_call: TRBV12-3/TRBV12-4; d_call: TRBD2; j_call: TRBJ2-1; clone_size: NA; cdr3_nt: TGTGCCAGCAGTGGGTGGGAGGGCTCCTACAATGAGCAGTTCTTC; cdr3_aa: CASSGWEGSYNEQFF
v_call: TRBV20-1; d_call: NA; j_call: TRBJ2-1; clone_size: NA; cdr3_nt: TGCAGTGCTAGAGTAGCGACCCACAATGAGCAGTTCTTC; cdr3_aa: CSARVATHNEQFF
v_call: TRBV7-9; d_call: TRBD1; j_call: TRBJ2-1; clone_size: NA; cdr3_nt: TGTGCCAGCAGCTTAGTGGGACAGGGTAAGGAGCAGTTCTTC; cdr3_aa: CASSLVGQGKEQFF
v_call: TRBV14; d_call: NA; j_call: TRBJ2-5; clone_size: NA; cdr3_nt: TGTGCCAGCAGCCCACACGACAGTAGTCCGGAGACCCAGTACTTC; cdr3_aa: CASSPHDSSPETQYF
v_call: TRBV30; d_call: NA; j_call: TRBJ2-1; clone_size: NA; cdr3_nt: TGTGCCTGGAGTCCAGGGGTTATATCCTACAATGAGCAGTTCTTC; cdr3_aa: CAWSPGVISYNEQFF
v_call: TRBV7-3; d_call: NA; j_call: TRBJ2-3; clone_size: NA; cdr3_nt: TGTGCCAGCAGCTTGGAAGGACAGAACCCAGATACGCAGTATTTT; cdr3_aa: CASSLEGQNPDTQYF
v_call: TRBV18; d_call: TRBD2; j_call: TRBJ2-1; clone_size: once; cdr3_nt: TGTGCCAGCTCACCCACAGCGGGGGGTAACAATGAGCAGTTCTTC; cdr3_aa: CASSPTAGGNNEQFF
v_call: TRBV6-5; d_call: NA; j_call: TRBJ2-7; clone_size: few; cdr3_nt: TGTGCCAGCAGTTACGGCGGTACCTACGAGCAGTACTTC; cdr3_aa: CASSYGGTYEQYF
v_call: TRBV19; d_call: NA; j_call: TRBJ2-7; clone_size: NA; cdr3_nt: TGTGCCAGTAGTATAGTTGGGTCGGACGAGCAGTACTTC; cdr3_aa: CASSIVGSDEQYF
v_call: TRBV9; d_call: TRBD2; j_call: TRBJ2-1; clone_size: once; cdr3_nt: TGTGCCAGCAGCCCCCCGGCGGGAGGCGTTTACAATGAGCAGTTCTTC; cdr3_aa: CASSPPAGGVYNEQFF
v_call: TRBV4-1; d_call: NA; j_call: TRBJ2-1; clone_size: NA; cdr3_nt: TGCGCCAGCAGCCAAGAGTACAATGAGCAGTTCTTC; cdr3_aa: CASSQEYNEQFF
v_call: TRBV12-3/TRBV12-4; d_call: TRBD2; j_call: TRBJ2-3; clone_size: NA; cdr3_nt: TGTGCCAGCAGTTTGAGCGGGGGGGCGGATACGCAGTATTTT; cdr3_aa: CASSLSGGADTQYF
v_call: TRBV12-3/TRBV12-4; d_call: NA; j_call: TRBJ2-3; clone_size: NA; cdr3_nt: TGTGCCAGCAGTTTAGGGGTTTCTGGCACAGATACGCAGTATTTT; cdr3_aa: CASSLGVSGTDTQYF